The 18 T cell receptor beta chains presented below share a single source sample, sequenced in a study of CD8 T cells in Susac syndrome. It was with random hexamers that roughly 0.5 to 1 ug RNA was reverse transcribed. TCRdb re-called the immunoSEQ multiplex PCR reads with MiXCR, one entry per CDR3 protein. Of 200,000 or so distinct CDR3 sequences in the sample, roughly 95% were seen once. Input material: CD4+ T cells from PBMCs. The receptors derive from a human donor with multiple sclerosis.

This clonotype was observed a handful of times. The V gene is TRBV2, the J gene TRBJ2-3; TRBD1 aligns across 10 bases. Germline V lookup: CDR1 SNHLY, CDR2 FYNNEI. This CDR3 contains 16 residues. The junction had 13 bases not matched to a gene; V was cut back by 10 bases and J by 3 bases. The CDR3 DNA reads TGTGCCACCCGGGGAGGGGACAGGGGTCTGACAGATACGCAGTATTTT. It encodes CATRGGDRGLTDTQYF.

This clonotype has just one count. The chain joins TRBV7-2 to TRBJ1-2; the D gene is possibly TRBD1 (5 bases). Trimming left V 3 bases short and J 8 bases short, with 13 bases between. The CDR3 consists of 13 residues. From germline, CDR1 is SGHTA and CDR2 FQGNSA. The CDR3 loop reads CASSFTGTSGYTF. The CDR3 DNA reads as TGTGCCAGCAGCTTTACGGGGACGAGCGGCTACACCTTC. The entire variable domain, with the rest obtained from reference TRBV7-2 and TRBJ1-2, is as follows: GAGVSQSPSNKVTEKGKDVELRCDPISGHTALYWYRQSLGQGLEFLIYFQGNSAPDKSGLPSDRFSAERTGGSVSTLTIQRTQQEDSAVYLCASSFTGTSGYTFGSGTRLTVV.

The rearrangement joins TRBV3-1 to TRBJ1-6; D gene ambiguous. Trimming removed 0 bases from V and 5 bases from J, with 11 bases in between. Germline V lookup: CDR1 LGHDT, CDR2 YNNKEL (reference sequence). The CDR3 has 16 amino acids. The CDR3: CASSQEAGVDNSPLHF. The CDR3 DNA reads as TGTGCCAGCAGCCAAGAAGCGGGAGTCGATAATTCACCCCTCCACTTT.

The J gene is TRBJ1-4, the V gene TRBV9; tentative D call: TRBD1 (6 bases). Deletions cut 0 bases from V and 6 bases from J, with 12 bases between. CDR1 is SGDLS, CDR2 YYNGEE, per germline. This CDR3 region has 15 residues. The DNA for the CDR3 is TGTGCCAGCAGCGTAGAGGGGGGGCTGGATGAAAAACTGTTTTTT. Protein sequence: CASSVEGGLDEKLFF.

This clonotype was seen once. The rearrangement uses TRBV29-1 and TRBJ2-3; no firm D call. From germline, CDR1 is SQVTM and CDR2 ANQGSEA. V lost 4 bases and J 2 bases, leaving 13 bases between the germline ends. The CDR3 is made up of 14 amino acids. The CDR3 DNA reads TGCAGCGTTGTGGGTTTAAGGTACACAGATACGCAGTATTTT. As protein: CSVVGLRYTDTQYF.

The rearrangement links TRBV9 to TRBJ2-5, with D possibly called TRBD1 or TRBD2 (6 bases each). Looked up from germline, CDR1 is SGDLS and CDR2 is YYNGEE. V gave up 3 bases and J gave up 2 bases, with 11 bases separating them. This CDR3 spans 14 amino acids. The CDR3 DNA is TGTGCCAGCAGCGGGGGGGCCGTACAAGAGACCCAGTACTTC. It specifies CASSGGAVQETQYF.

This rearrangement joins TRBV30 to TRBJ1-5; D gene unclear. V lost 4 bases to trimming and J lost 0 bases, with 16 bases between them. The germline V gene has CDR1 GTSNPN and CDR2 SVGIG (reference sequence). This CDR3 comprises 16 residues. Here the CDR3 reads CAWTPPAAYSNQPQHF. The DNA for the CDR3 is TGTGCCTGGACCCCCCCGGCAGCCTATAGCAATCAGCCCCAGCATTTT.

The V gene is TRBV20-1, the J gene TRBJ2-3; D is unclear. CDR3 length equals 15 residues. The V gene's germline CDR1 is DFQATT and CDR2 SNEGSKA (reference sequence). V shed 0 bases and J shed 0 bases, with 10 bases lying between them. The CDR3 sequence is CSARDPRQSTDTQYF. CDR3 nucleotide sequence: TGCAGTGCTAGAGATCCCCGGCAGAGCACAGATACGCAGTATTTT.

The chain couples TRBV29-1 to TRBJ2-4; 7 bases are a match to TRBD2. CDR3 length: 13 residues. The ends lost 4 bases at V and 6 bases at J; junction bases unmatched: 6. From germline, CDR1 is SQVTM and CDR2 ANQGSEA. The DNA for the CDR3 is TGCAGCGTTGGGTCTAGCGGTTTAAACATTCAGTACTTC. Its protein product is CSVGSSGLNIQYF.

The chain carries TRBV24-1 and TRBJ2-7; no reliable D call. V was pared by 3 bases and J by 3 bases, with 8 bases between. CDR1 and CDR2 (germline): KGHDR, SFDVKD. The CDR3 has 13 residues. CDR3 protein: CATSDGLYYEQYF. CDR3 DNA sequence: TGTGCCACCAGTGATGGGTTATACTACGAGCAGTACTTC.

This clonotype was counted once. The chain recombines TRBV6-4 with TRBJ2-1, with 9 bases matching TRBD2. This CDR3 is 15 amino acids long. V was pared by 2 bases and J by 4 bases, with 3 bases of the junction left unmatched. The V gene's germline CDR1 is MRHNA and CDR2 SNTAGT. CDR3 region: CASSDGTSRYNEQFF. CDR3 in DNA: TGTGCCAGCAGTGACGGGACTAGCCGTTACAATGAGCAGTTCTTC.

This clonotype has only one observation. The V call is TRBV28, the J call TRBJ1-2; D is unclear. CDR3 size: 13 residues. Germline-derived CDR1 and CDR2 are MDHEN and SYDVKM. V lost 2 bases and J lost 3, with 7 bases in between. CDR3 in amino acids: CASSLALYYGYTF. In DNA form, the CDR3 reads TGTGCCAGCAGTTTAGCACTGTACTATGGCTACACCTTC.

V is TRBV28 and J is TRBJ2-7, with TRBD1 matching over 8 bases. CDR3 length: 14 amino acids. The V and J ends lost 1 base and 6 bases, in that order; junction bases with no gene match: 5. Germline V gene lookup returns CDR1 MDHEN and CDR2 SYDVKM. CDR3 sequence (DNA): TGTGCCAGCAGTTTATTCTTCGACAGGGGCGAGCAGTACTTC. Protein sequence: CASSLFFDRGEQYF. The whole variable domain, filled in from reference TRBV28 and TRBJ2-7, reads DVKVTQSSRYLVKRTGEKVFLECVQDMDHENMFWYRQDPGLGLRLIYFSYDVKMKEKGDIPEGYSVSREKKERFSLILESASTNQTSMYLCASSLFFDRGEQYFGPGTRLTVT.

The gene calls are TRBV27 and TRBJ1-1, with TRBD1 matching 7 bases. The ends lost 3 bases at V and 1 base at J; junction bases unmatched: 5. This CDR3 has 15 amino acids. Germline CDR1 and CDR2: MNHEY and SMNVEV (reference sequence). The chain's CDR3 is CASSLLGQRNTEAFF. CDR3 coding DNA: TGTGCCAGCAGTTTGTTGGGACAGCGGAACACTGAAGCTTTCTTT.

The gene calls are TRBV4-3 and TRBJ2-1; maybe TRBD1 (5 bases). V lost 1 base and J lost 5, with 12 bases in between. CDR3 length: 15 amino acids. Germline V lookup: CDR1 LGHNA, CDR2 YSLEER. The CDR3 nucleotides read TGCGCCAGCAGCCAAGTATCCTCAGGGCACAATGAGCAGTTCTTC. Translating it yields CASSQVSSGHNEQFF.

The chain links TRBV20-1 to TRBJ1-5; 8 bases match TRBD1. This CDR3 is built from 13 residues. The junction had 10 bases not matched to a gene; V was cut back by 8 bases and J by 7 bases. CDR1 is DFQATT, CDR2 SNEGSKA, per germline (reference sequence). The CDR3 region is CSTSDRDAQPQHF. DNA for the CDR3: TGCAGTACCTCGGACAGGGACGCGCAGCCCCAGCATTTT.

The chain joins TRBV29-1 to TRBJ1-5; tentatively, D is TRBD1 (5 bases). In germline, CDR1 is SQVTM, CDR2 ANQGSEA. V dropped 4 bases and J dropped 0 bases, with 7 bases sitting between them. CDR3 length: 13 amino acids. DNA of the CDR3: TGCAGCGTTGGGGGGTATAGCAATCAGCCCCAGCATTTT. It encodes CSVGGYSNQPQHF.

The CDR3 DNA follows: TGCAGTGCTAGAGACCCAGCAAGGGGCTTGGACACTGAAGCTTTCTTT. It yields the protein CSARDPARGLDTEAFF. The J gene is TRBJ1-1, the V gene TRBV20-1; possible D gene TRBD1, 5 bases. V was trimmed by 0 bases and J by 3 bases, leaving 17 bases between them. Germline V gives CDR1 DFQATT, CDR2 SNEGSKA (reference sequence). The length of the CDR3 is 16 residues.